The sequence of this T cell receptor (beta chain) was determined in a study of siplizumab effects on memory and regulatory T cells. The CDR3 extends over 16 amino acids. Trimming pared 6 bases from V and 7 bases from J, leaving 24 bases between. Germline lookup yields CDR1 MDHEN and CDR2 SYDVKM. Study-level findings and limits: There was no confirmation of the suppressive function of proliferating Tregs from siplizumab cultures. Significantly reduced by siplizumab was the cumulative frequency of alloreactive sequences, namely those traceable to unstimulated CD4+ memory cells.

The repertoire was sequenced with immunoSEQ multiplex PCR; TCRdb's copy has only in-frame clones and lacks some. Here the sample spans 85,000 to 130,000 clones, roughly 94% being singletons. To note about this clone: Its antigen is currently unknown.

This clonotype originated in a human donor in good health. The sample consisted of Tregs sorted from blood. The rearrangement links TRBV28 to TRBJ1-1; D ambiguous. CDR3 residues: CASRPPGGGSKFEAFF. In nucleotides, the CDR3 is TGTGCCAGCAGACCCCCGGGTGGCGGCTCGAAATTTGAAGCTTTCTTT.